Listed below are T cell receptor beta chains from one sample, sequenced in a study of shared clonotypes between healthy human individuals. Assay used: immunoSEQ multiplex PCR; TCRdb lists only in-frame clones, some missing. The data contain 2.3 million or so clones, approximately 95% of them singletons. Sequenced material: naive CD4+ T cells from PBMCs. Receptors were obtained from a man aged 18 to 30 in good health. Some clones in this sample may be carry-over from other donors' samples. The CDR3 runs from the conserved cysteine through the conserved F or W. The D gene is left open where the match is weak. The size of a clone is reported for some rows only, either as once, few or many, or as a class for expanded clones.

J gene	V gene	D gene	clone size	CDR3 DNA	CDR3 protein
TRBJ2-3	TRBV7-3	-	-	TGTGCCAGCAGCCTTGGAGGGCCGACAGATACGCAGTATTTT	CASSLGGPTDTQYF
TRBJ1-3	TRBV7-8	-	-	TGTGCCAGCAGCTTAGTAGGCGGAGACACCATATATTTT	CASSLVGGDTIYF
TRBJ2-3	TRBV6-6	TRBD1	once	TGTGCCAGCAGTAACGGACAGGGACGAATAGATACGCAGTATTTT	CASSNGQGRIDTQYF
TRBJ2-2	TRBV7-3	-	few	TGTGCCAGCAGCCTAAACACCGGGGAGCTGTTTTTT	CASSLNTGELFF
TRBJ2-7	TRBV27	TRBD2	-	TGTGCCAGCAGTTCCCCACGACTAGCGGGATTAAAGGAGCAGTACTTC	CASSSPRLAGLKEQYF
TRBJ2-1	TRBV6-1	TRBD2	-	TGTGCCAGCAATCGGGACCCGGGGGGGAATGAGCAGTTCTTC	CASNRDPGGNEQFF
TRBJ1-1	TRBV18	-	once	TGTGCCAGCTCTCAGAACACAGGGAACACTGAAGCTTTCTTT	CASSQNTGNTEAFF
TRBJ2-2	TRBV19	TRBD2	-	TGTGCCAGTAATTGGGGCGGGAGCACCGGGGAGCTGTTTTTT	CASNWGGSTGELFF
TRBJ2-1	TRBV5-4	-	-	TGTGCCAGCGGGGCTCCGGGCGTTGTCGATGAGCAGTTCTTC	CASGAPGVVDEQFF
TRBJ1-3	TRBV29-1	-	-	TGCAGCGTTGAGGGCCGCCACCGAAACACCATATATTTT	CSVEGRHRNTIYF
TRBJ2-1	TRBV30	-	-	TGTGCCTGGAACTACGTTAGGGATGAGCAGTTCTTC	CAWNYVRDEQFF
TRBJ2-5	TRBV9	TRBD2	-	TGTGCCAGCACATTAACGGGAGGGTTAGAGACCCAGTACTTC	CASTLTGGLETQYF
TRBJ2-7	TRBV5-1	-	-	TGCGCCAGCAGCTTGGGGCAGGGGATGAGGTACGAGCAGTACTTC	CASSLGQGMRYEQYF
TRBJ1-3	TRBV7-6	-	-	TGTGCCAGCAGCTTAGATGGGACATCGGACACCATATATTTT	CASSLDGTSDTIYF
TRBJ2-7	TRBV2	-	-	TGTGCCAGCAGGCAGGCTGCCTACGAGCAGTACTTC	CASRQAAYEQYF
TRBJ2-7	TRBV30	-	-	TGTGCTCGGGGAAGGGCGGGTTACGAGCAGTACTTC	CARGRAGYEQYF
TRBJ2-7	TRBV10-1	-	-	TGCGCCAGCAGTGATTCCAATAAGATCCCCTACGAGCAGTACTTC	CASSDSNKIPYEQYF
TRBJ2-3	TRBV29-1	-	-	TGCAGCGGGAGAGGGGTGTTGGCAGATACGCAGTATTTT	CSGRGVLADTQYF
TRBJ1-1	TRBV28	-	-	TGTGCCAGCACGTATCGCCAACCCCGGTTAGCTTTCTTT	CASTYRQPRLAFF
TRBJ2-3	TRBV25-1	-	-	TGTGCCAGCAGTCTCGGGAGTGGGGATACGCAGTATTTT	CASSLGSGDTQYF
TRBJ1-1	TRBV11-2	TRBD1	-	TGTGCCAGCAGGCAACTGACAGGGGGGGGCACTGAAGCTTTCTTT	CASRQLTGGGTEAFF